The clone carrying this T cell receptor (beta chain) was recorded a few times. These data are taken from a study of blood T cells in healthy people across ages. The CDR3 runs to 18 residues. CDR1 SGHTA and CDR2 FQGTGA come from the germline V gene. Trimming removed 2 bases from V and 4 bases from J; junction bases left unmatched: 14. Combining a sample-barcoded 5' primer with a J-beta primer mix, a second PCR ran for 7 to 11 cycles. One entry per CDR3 protein results from TCRdb running MiXCR on the 5' RACE reads. The sample carries 800,000 to 950,000 distinct CDR3 sequences, approximately 32% recorded once. The data were also submitted as part of a second study, on T cells of mothers and their children. Per that paper: When mothers and children were related, their normalized repertoire overlap, which was always slightly higher, did not differ significantly from that of unrelated pairs.

The receptor's source is a woman aged 35 to 49 in good health. Sample: blood. The J gene is TRBJ2-5, the V gene TRBV7-3, with 9 bases fitting TRBD2. CDR3 DNA: TGTGCCAGCAGCTTATCCACTGGCGGGGGGGCCAGGGTAGAGACCCAGTACTTC. Its protein is CASSLSTGGGARVETQYF.